This T cell receptor beta chain was documented in a study of blood T cell repertoires in COVID-19. Study details: In each case, the material was cDNA or gDNA derived from T cells, B-cell-depleted T cells, or PBMCs.

As handled by the study authors: Amplifying reference gene primers gave estimates of nucleated cell counts. The data were produced by immunoSEQ multiplex PCR, yet TCRdb's version contains in-frame clones alone and is incomplete. V and J calls and clone size follow that table, whereas D and trimming were derived from the DNA. The repertoire holds about 62,000 clones, with roughly nine tenths as singletons. The TCR originated in an older woman with COVID-19, enrolled during active disease. The sequenced sample consisted of peripheral blood.

DNA of the CDR3: TGTGCCACCAGCCCTAGCGGGGCTCAAGAGACCCAGTACTTC. This translates into CATSPSGAQETQYF. The chain is built from TRBV24-1 and TRBJ2-5, with TRBD2 matching over 9 bases. Trimming cost V 7 bases and J 2 bases; bases outside gene matches: 4. The germline gives CDR1 KGHDR, CDR2 SFDVKD. The CDR3 is 14 residues long.